This T cell receptor (beta chain) is from a study of T cells in Graves' hyperthyroidism and ophthalmopathy. There were TCR beta CDR3 regions amplified from RNA transcripts. TCR CDR3 underwent first-round RT-PCR with the HTBI primer set. MiXCR, run by TCRdb on the multiplex PCR reads, gives a single entry per CDR3 protein. The sample has about half a million distinct CDR3 sequences, 15% to 20% seen once; the top ten hold 47%. V lost 2 bases and J 4 bases, leaving 11 bases between the germline ends. The CDR3 length is 14 residues. Germline loops: CDR1 LNHDA, CDR2 SQIVND (reference sequence). Of note for this clonotype: Its matching antigen is unknown.

Regarding the study as a whole: In blood, most of the thyroid clonotypes expanded above 0.001 were also present.

The rearrangement uses TRBV19 and TRBJ1-1; tentatively, D is TRBD1 (6 bases). The clonotype originates from a man between 35 and 55 years old with Graves' ophthalmopathy. The sequencing input was blood. The CDR3 spells CASSINRVGTEAFF. Written as DNA, the CDR3 is TGTGCCAGTAGTATAAACAGGGTAGGCACTGAAGCTTTCTTT. Combining the CDR3 with reference TRBV19 and TRBJ1-1 gives the whole variable domain DGGITQSPKYLFRKEGQNVTLSCEQNLNHDAMYWYRQDPGQGLRLIYYSQIVNDFQKGDIAEGYSVSREKKESFPLTVTSAQKNPTAFYLCASSINRVGTEAFFGQGTRLTVV.